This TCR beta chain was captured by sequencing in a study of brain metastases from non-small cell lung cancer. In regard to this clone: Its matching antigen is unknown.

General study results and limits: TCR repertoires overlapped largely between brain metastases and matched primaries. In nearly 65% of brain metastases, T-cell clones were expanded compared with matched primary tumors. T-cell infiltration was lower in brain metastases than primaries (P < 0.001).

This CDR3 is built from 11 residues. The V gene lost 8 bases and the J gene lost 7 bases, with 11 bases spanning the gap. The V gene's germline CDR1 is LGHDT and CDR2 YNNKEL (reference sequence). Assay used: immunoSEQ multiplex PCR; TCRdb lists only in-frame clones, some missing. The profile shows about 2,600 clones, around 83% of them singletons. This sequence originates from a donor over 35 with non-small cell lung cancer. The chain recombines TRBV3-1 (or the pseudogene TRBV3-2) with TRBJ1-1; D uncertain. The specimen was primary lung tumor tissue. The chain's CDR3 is CASGKTGEAFF. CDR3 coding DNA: TGTGCCAGCGGCAAAACCGGTGAAGCTTTCTTT.